Presented here are 3 T cell receptor beta chains from one specimen sequenced in a study of identical twins. From the 5' RACE reads, TCRdb called clonotypes with MiXCR, one entry per CDR3 protein. The sample has about 100,000 distinct CDR3 sequences, 5.9% seen once. Material: memory T cells sorted from blood. The receptor set was obtained from a woman aged 45 to 65 in good health.

This clonotype was found a few times. This chain uses TRBV20-1 with TRBJ2-3; no clear D. V gave up 2 bases and J gave up 5 bases, with 8 bases separating them. Germline V gene sequence: CDR1 DFQATT, CDR2 SNEGSKA (reference sequence). The CDR3 contains 12 residues. CDR3 in amino acids: CSARSLRDTQYF. CDR3 coding DNA: TGCAGTGCTAGATCCCTGAGAGATACGCAGTATTTT.

The chain carries TRBV2 and TRBJ2-3, with no clear D. Trimming stripped 5 bases from V and 3 bases from J, with 12 bases between. The CDR3 loop spans 14 amino acids. Germline assignment: CDR1 SNHLY and CDR2 FYNNEI. The CDR3 reads CASSLDGSTDTQYF. CDR3 nucleotides: TGTGCCAGCAGTCTAGACGGCTCGACAGATACGCAGTATTTT.

This clonotype turned up a few times. The CDR3 reads CASSLAGSPGEQFF. DNA for the CDR3: TGTGCCAGCAGCTTGGCCGGGAGTCCCGGTGAGCAGTTCTTC. The chain joins TRBV7-8 to TRBJ2-1; the D gene is possibly TRBD2 (6 bases). Trimming removed 3 bases at V and 9 bases at J, with 15 bases between. Germline V gives CDR1 SGHVS, CDR2 FQNEAQ. The CDR3 is 14 residues long. The complete variable domain, with remaining parts taken from reference TRBV7-8 and TRBJ2-1, reads GAGVSQSPRYKVAKRGQDVALRCDPISGHVSLFWYQQALGQGPEFLTYFQNEAQLDKSGLPSDRFFAERPEGSVSTLKIQRTQQEDSAVYLCASSLAGSPGEQFFGPGTRLTVL.